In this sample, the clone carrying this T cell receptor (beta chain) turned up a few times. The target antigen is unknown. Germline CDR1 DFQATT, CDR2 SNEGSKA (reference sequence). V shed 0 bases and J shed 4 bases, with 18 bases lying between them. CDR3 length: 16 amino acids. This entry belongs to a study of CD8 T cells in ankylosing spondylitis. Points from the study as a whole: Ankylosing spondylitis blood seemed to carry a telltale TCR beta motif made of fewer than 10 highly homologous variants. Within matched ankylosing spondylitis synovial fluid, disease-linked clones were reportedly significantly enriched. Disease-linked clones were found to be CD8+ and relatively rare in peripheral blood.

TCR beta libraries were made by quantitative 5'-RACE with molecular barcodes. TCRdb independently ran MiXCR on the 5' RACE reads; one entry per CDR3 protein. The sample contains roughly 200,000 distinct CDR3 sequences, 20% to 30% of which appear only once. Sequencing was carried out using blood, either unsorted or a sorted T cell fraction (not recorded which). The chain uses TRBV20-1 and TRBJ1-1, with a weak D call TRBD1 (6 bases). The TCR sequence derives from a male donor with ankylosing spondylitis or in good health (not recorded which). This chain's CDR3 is CSARDVFRDITTEAFF. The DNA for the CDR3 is TGCAGTGCTAGAGATGTTTTTAGGGACATAACCACTGAAGCTTTCTTT.